This T cell receptor (beta chain) was identified in a study of OX40 agonist ivuxolimab in advanced cancers. Study context: Males comprised approximately 84% of the group, whose mean age was approximately 60 years (range about 20 to 90).

Assay used: immunoSEQ multiplex PCR; TCRdb lists only in-frame clones, some missing. The table lists tens of thousands of clones, about 88% of them singletons. From germline, CDR1 is SGHKS and CDR2 YYEKEE (reference sequence). Trimming left V 1 base short and J 4 bases short, with 11 bases between. This CDR3 comprises 14 residues. The chain has TRBV5-5 and TRBJ1-2; D is perhaps TRBD1 (6 bases). This specimen was CD4+ or CD8+ T cells sorted from blood, taken in a trial of the OX40 agonist ivuxolimab. This receptor was taken from an adult with an advanced solid tumor such as melanoma, head and neck, liver or kidney cancer. The CDR3 sequence is CASSLSGGAYGYTF. In DNA, the CDR3 is TGTGCCAGCAGCTTGTCTGGGGGGGCCTATGGCTACACCTTC.